The sequence of this T cell receptor (beta chain) was determined in a study of blood T cells in healthy people across ages (dated by TCRdb to the mid-2010s). General notes on the study: In model experiments, template switching captured about one uniquely barcoded TCR beta cDNA molecule for every two T cells. Age-related changes in TCR beta repertoire diversity were measured in the study by deep sequencing normalized with unique cDNA molecular identifiers. Donors were grouped into four age groups: young (average about 15 years), middle-aged (over 35), aged (approximately 58) and long-lived (82). For two donors (one aged 18 to 29 and one aged 80 or older), the study analyzed two additional independent replicas of 1 million unique cDNA reads from the same blood draw. To avoid experimental bias, donors of different ages were spread randomly across the sequencing lanes. Broader findings and caveats from the paper: Since profiling was done on bulk unsorted PBMCs, naive and antigen-experienced compartments could not be conclusively compared. Total diversity estimates from one million sequenced T cells were considered lower bounds and underestimates. Because donor CMV infection status was unknown, age-related changes in expanded clonotypes were potentially confounded. As age increased, observed TCR beta diversity per million T cells dropped in a roughly linear way, and a significant reduction was already evident by age approximately 40. Compared with the aged group, the long-lived group had more naive CD4+ T cells, fewer expanded clones and increased TCR diversity, a pattern suggesting age selection. The percentage of naive T cells measured by flow cytometry correlated strongly with observed TCR beta diversity.

Inclusive of the bounding cysteine and phenylalanine, the CDR3 is 16 residues long. Only the CDR3 DNA stays, 48 bases, in frame from base 1. CDR1 and CDR2 were assigned from the germline V gene (reference sequence) as DFQATT and SNEGSKA. V is cut by 0 bases and J by 0 bases, and the space between the germline ends is 14 bases. This clonotype was counted only a few times. The target of this receptor is not known. Per-base quality was not reported, and no clone a single base away is much larger than it. Library construction relied on 5' RACE. A second PCR of roughly 6 to 12 cycles was run with a J-beta primer mix and a sample-barcoded 5' primer. Each TCR beta cDNA molecule received a unique molecular identifier from a template-switch 5' adaptor carrying 12 random nucleotides. Each sample yielded at least 3 million CDR3-containing paired-end reads. First-strand cDNA synthesis was performed from all RNA using the Mint cDNA synthesis kit, with priming by a TRBC-specific oligonucleotide. All cDNA was treated with uracil-DNA glycosylase and then went through a first 18-cycle PCR with the universal primers M1SS and BC2_uni_R. The authors' pipeline ran thus. For normalization, 1 million high-quality reads, each with a distinct molecular identifier, were randomly selected from each sample. Reads sharing molecular identifiers were discarded rather than binned into consensus sequences. MiTCR, run with a Q25 quality threshold and the strictest error-elimination algorithm, handled CDR3 identification, clonotype clustering and error correction. A nonparametric unseen species model with Euler transformation was used to estimate lower-bound total TCR beta diversity. Clones were called with MiXCR by TCRdb after fastp trimmed the public reads at Q25, and only in-frame beta chains were retained. Identical CDR3 protein sequences are pooled into one entry, listed with their most common genes and DNA. TCRdb, rather than the study authors, made the V and J calls. For this sample there are 1.5 million to 2 million distinct CDR3 sequences; approximately 39% appear just once. The ten largest clones capture about 23% of the sample.

Donors were 39 systemically healthy Caucasian individuals from Russia aged roughly 6 to 100 years. Each donor gave approximately 9.4 milliliters of peripheral blood, drawn into EDTA-treated Vacutainer tubes. Ficoll-Paque density-gradient centrifugation was used to isolate PBMCs, with at least 6.5 million per sample. Trizol reagent was used to extract total RNA from the PBMCs, yielding at least 6 micrograms per sample. For every donor, an aliquot of PBMCs went through flow cytometry to measure the percentages of naive CD45RAhigh/CD27high T cells. The V and J genes are TRBV20-1 and TRBJ2-5; the D gene cannot be named for sure. The sample was blood. The receptor was isolated from a human donor in good health. The CDR3 amino acid sequence is: CSARDLRFAYQETQYF. The nucleotides are TGCAGTGCTAGAGATCTCCGGTTTGCGTACCAAGAGACCCAGTACTTC.